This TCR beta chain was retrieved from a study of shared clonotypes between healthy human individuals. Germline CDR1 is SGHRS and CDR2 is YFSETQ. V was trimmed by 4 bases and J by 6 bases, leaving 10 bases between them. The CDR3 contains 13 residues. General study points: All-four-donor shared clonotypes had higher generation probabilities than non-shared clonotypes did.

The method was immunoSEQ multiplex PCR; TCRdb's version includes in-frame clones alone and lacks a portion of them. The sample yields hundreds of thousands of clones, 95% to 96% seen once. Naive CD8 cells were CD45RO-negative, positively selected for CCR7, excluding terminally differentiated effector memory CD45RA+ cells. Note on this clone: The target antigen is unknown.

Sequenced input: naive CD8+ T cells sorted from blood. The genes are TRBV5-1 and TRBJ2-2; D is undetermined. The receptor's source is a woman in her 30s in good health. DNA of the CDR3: TGCGCCAGCAGCCTGGGTGGTCCCGGGGAGCTGTTTTTT. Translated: CASSLGGPGELFF.